This TCR beta chain was found in a study of blood T cell repertoires in COVID-19 (dated by TCRdb to about 2020). A note on the overall study: Samples covering the acute and convalescent phases of COVID-19 were provided by collaborators in the United States, Italy and Spain. The material from the prospective study consisted of cDNA or gDNA derived from T cells, B-cell-depleted T cells, or PBMCs. A de-identified subject ID, COVID-19 status, age in years and sex were almost always included in the sample metadata. The repertoires were released in a freely available public database intended as a resource for research on the immune response to SARS-CoV-2. Where available, HLA class I and class II types were obtained from metadata supplied by the sample provider rather than from assay-based typing. The samples were drawn from the first 160 participants of the ongoing ImmuneRACE study and from some 1,300 subjects provided by 6 global collaborators. Subjects who had been exposed to COVID-19, were actively infected with it, or had recovered from it provided the deeply sampled blood TCRbeta repertoires that made up the dataset. Broader findings and caveats from the paper: Clinical and demographic metadata were provided uncurated, with the amount varying by source and participant.

TCRbeta CDR3 regions were amplified from genomic DNA by means of the immunoSEQ Assay, a bias-controlled multiplex PCR. The published analysis was carried out like this. The number of nucleated cells in each sample was estimated by amplification of reference gene primers within the assay. To quantify the absolute abundance of each unique TCRbeta CDR3 rearrangement, sequence reads were collapsed and filtered. Productive Simpson clonality was computed per sample as the square root of Simpson's diversity index over productive rearrangements. The table comes from immuneACCESS by way of TCRdb, which keeps in-frame sequences with V and J called. Part of the clones is missing from these tables; in studies checked, under half for an unresolved V gene and the rest for unknown reasons. V, J and clone size were drawn from that table, and D and trimming were deduced from the DNA. In all, the sample holds about 200,000 clones, and about nine tenths of those were seen once. The top ten clonotypes cover around 6.6% of the sample.

Collaborating institutions collected whole blood in K2EDTA tubes following their own protocols. For TCRbeta analysis, collaborators shipped samples as frozen whole blood, isolated PBMCs, or DNA extracted from either of those sample types. As regards this clone: Its antigen is currently not known. No base qualities exist here, and no much larger clone lies one base off it.

The sequenced sample consisted of peripheral blood. The TCR originated in a man aged 40-50 years with acute or convalescent COVID-19.

The DNA sequence is TGTGCCAGCAGCTTGGGCAGGGGATCAGGCGGGGAGCTGTTTTTT. It translates to CASSLGRGSGGELFF. The chain is made from TRBV7-9 and TRBJ2-2; a weak D assignment points to TRBD1 (6 bases agree). V lost 3 bases and J lost 7 bases; the stretch between them is 15 bases long. The germline V gene (reference sequence) yields SEHNR for CDR1 and FQNEAQ for CDR2. Including the terminal cysteine and phenylalanine, the CDR3 comprises 15 residues. Only the CDR3 DNA stays, 45 bases, in frame from base 1.